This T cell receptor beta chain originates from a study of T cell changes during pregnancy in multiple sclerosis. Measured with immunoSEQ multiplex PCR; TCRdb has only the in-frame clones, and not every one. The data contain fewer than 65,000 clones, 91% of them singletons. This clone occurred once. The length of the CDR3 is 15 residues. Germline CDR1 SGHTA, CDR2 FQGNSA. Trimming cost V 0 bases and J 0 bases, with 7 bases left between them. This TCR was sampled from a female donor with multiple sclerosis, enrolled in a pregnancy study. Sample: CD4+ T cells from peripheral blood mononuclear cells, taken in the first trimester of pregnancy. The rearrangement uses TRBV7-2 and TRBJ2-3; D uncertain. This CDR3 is CASSLAPSSTDTQYF. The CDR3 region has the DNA TGTGCCAGCAGCTTAGCCCCCTCGAGCACAGATACGCAGTATTTT.